Following are 13 T cell receptor beta chains from one sample sequenced in a study of human T cells and chemical hapten exposure. The time point: pre-sensitization, week 0. Described treatment: therapeutic diphenylcyclopropenone sensitization with weekly scalp DPC. TCRdb ran MiXCR on the RACE reads and lists one entry per CDR3 protein. The table includes fewer than 70,000 distinct CDR3 sequences, approximately 6.7% detected once. This sample comprised whole blood, obtained in connection with sensitization to the hapten diphenylcyclopropenone (DPC). All receptors come from a woman in her twenties or thirties with alopecia areata. Some clones in this sample may be carry-over from other donors' samples.

This clonotype was found many times. The rearrangement joins TRBV23-1 to TRBJ2-7; D gene ambiguous. TRBV23-1 is classed as an ORF, of uncertain function. Trimming took off 6 bases at V and 0 bases at J, with 9 bases between the two ends. CDR3 length: 13 residues. CDR3 sequence: CASRTAYSYEQYF. The CDR3 bases are TGCGCCAGCAGAACTGCTTACTCCTACGAGCAGTACTTC.

At least ten counts were recorded for this clonotype. The V gene is TRBV28, the J gene TRBJ1-2, with 8 positions matching TRBD1. CDR1 and CDR2 from the germline V gene are MDHEN and SYDVKM. J lost 5 bases, V lost 4 bases, and 9 bases had no gene match. This CDR3 contains 15 residues. DNA of the CDR3: TGTGCCAGCAGTTCTCAGGGGGCGAGGTCGTATGGCTACACCTTC. Protein sequence: CASSSQGARSYGYTF.

V usage is TRBV6-5 and J usage is TRBJ1-6; a possible D gene is TRBD1 (6 bases). Germline-derived CDR1 and CDR2 are MNHEY and SVGAGI. The CDR3 is made up of 17 amino acids. Trimming left V 4 bases short and J 4 bases short, with 17 bases between. In DNA form, the CDR3 reads TGTGCCAGCAGTTCGGACAGCTCACACCAATATAATTCACCCCTCCACTTT. This translates into CASSSDSSHQYNSPLHF.

This clonotype was counted ten times or more. The chain carries TRBV24-1 and TRBJ1-5, with 11 bases fitting TRBD1. The germline CDR1 and CDR2 sequences are KGHDR and SFDVKD. V shed 11 bases and J 4 bases; nucleotides not matched to a gene: 9. CDR3 length: 15 amino acids. The CDR3, as DNA: TGTGCCAGAGAGACCGGGACAGGGGGAAATCAGCCCCAGCATTTT. This sequence encodes CARETGTGGNQPQHF.

This clonotype was seen more than once but under ten times. CDR3 bases: TGCGCCAGCAGCTTGGCCGGGGGAAAGGATACGCAGTATTTT. Translating gives CASSLAGGKDTQYF. This chain joins TRBV5-1 and TRBJ2-3; TRBD2 might be the D (6 bases). V was cut by 0 bases and J by 6 bases, with 11 bases left in between. The CDR3 is 14 residues long. The V gene's germline CDR1 is SGHRS and CDR2 YFSETQ.

This clonotype was seen at least ten times. The rearrangement links TRBV7-2 to TRBJ2-1; 7 bases are shared with TRBD2. J was trimmed by 6 bases and V by 1 base; bases with no gene match: 3. The germline V gene encodes CDR1 SGHTA and CDR2 FQGNSA. This CDR3 is 14 amino acids long. The CDR3 loop reads CASSLVRTSNEQFF. The DNA for the CDR3 is TGTGCCAGCAGCTTAGTGAGGACTAGCAATGAGCAGTTCTTC.

This clonotype was counted ten times or more. The rearrangement links TRBV18 to TRBJ1-1, with 7 bases that match TRBD1. Germline V gene data show CDR1 as KGHSH and CDR2 as LQKENI. The trim removed 3 bases at V and 6 bases at J, leaving 7 bases unmatched. The CDR3 sequence is 14 residues long. CDR3 DNA: TGTGCCAGCTCACCCCCCAGGGGGGGTGCTGAAGCTTTCTTT. Amino acids: CASSPPRGGAEAFF.

This clonotype was counted ten times or more. The chain uses TRBV7-9 and TRBJ2-3; possibly TRBD2 for D (7 bases). V was pared by 5 bases and J by 6 bases, with 15 bases between. Germline-derived CDR1 and CDR2 are SEHNR and FQNEAQ (reference sequence). The CDR3 totals 14 residues. CDR3 coding DNA: TGTGCCAGCAGCCCCGGGGGGCCTGAGGATACGCAGTATTTT. Encoded protein: CASSPGGPEDTQYF. The full variable domain, completed using reference TRBV7-9 and TRBJ2-3, is DTGVSQNPRHKITKRGQNVTFRCDPISEHNRLYWYRQTLGQGPEFLTYFQNEAQLEKSRLLSDRFSAERPKGSFSTLEIQRTEQGDSAMYLCASSPGGPEDTQYFGPGTRLTVL.

The chain uses TRBV15 and TRBJ1-2; the D gene is possibly TRBD1 (6 bases). The CDR3 totals 15 residues. Between the trimmed V and J ends, which lost 0 bases and 3 bases, there was a span of 11 bases. Germline V gives CDR1 LNHNV, CDR2 YYDKDF (reference sequence). This chain's CDR3 is CATSRDTGSDYGYTF. CDR3 coding DNA: TGTGCCACCAGCAGAGATACAGGGTCAGACTATGGCTACACCTTC.

About this clonotype: This may arise from a read error, as a much more abundant clone is one base away. The chain has TRBV10-3 and TRBJ2-3; D possibly corresponds to TRBD1 (5 bases). The germline gives CDR1 ENHRY, CDR2 SYGVKD. The CDR3 is 13 amino acids. The CDR3 loop reads CVIGRDAPDTQYF. The CDR3 coding sequence is TGTGTCATCGGCAGGGATGCCCCAGATACGCAGTATTTT.

The chain carries TRBV20-1 and TRBJ1-5; 10 bases are a match to TRBD1. There are 16 residues in the CDR3. The V segment lost 1 base and the J segment 3 bases; nucleotides outside the gene matches: 6. Germline CDR1 reads DFQATT; CDR2 reads SNEGSKA (reference sequence). The CDR3 here is CSARVGGTGDNQPQHF. The DNA for the CDR3 is TGCAGTGCTAGAGTGGGCGGGACAGGGGACAATCAGCCCCAGCATTTT.

This clonotype was observed many times. The chain employs TRBV12-3 or TRBV12-4 and TRBJ1-5; a possible D gene is TRBD1 (5 bases). This CDR3 has 14 amino acids. Trimming removed 6 bases at V and 5 bases at J, with 14 bases between. The CDR3 coding sequence is TGTGCCAGCAGCCCCGGGGTGGGGGATCAGCCCCAGCATTTT. Protein sequence: CASSPGVGDQPQHF.

Many counts were recorded for this clonotype. The chain employs TRBV30 and TRBJ2-2; D may match TRBD1 or TRBD2 (5 bases each). The V gene's germline CDR1 is GTSNPN and CDR2 SVGIG (reference sequence). This CDR3 region has 14 residues. The ends were cut back, 3 bases at V and 5 bases at J, with 13 bases in the middle. CDR3 DNA: TGTGCCTGGAGGCGGAGAGGGGATACCGGGGAGCTGTTTTTT. This gives the protein CAWRRRGDTGELFF.